Below, 9 T cell receptor beta chains from the same sample are listed, as sequenced in a study of T cells in Graves' hyperthyroidism and ophthalmopathy. RNA transcripts served as the template for amplifying TCR beta CDR3 regions. The TCR CDR3 first-round RT-PCR relied on the HTBI primer set. TCRdb passed the multiplex PCR reads through MiXCR, listing each CDR3 protein once. The repertoire holds about 600,000 distinct CDR3 sequences, with approximately 15% as singletons. Material for sequencing was blood. Receptor source: a woman in her late teens or twenties with Graves' ophthalmopathy.

This rearrangement joins TRBV7-9 to TRBJ2-7, with TRBD2 matching over 9 bases. The CDR3 has 20 amino acids. Trimming at V came to 5 bases and at J to 3 bases, leaving 23 bases not matched to a gene. Germline V gives CDR1 SEHNR, CDR2 FQNEAQ (reference sequence). In nucleotides, the CDR3 is TGTGCCAGCAGCCAAGAACCCCTTCATCGCGGGAGGGCCGTGGGCTACGAGCAGTACTTC. Residues: CASSQEPLHRGRAVGYEQYF.

This clonotype was seen a handful of times. The genes are TRBV9 and TRBJ2-5, with TRBD1 identical over 10 bases. Germline CDR1 and CDR2: SGDLS and YYNGEE. V was clipped by 3 bases and J by 1 base; unmatched bases: 9. This CDR3 spans 17 amino acids. For the CDR3, the DNA is TGTGCCAGCAGCGAGGGGGGGGGACAGGGGACCCAAGAGACCCAGTACTTC. Translating it yields CASSEGGGQGTQETQYF. Variable domain in full (rest from reference TRBV9 and TRBJ2-5): DSGVTQTPKHLITATGQRVTLRCSPRSGDLSVYWYQQSLDQGLQFLIQYYNGEERAKGNILERFSAQQFPDLHSELNLSSLELGDSALYFCASSEGGGQGTQETQYFGPGTRLLVL.

The CDR3 DNA follows: TGCGCCAGCAGCCAAGATGTCCGGACCCCCCGAGCTTTCTTT. It codes for CASSQDVRTPRAFF. The chain combines TRBV4-3 with TRBJ1-1; D unresolved. The CDR3 consists of 14 residues. Looked up from germline, CDR1 is LGHNA and CDR2 is YSLEER. Trimming stripped 0 bases from V and 10 bases from J, with 15 bases between.

This clonotype was found many times. The J gene is TRBJ2-7, the V gene TRBV7-9; 12 bases are a match to TRBD2. V shed 4 bases, J shed 2 bases, and the junction held 3 bases outside the gene matches. The length of the CDR3 is 15 residues. Germline loops: CDR1 SEHNR, CDR2 FQNEAQ (reference sequence). The chain's CDR3 is CASSSWTSGAYEQYF. CDR3 in DNA: TGTGCCAGCAGCTCCTGGACTAGCGGGGCCTACGAGCAGTACTTC.

In its sample, this clonotype was seen a few times. V gene TRBV11-3 combines with J gene TRBJ1-1; D might be TRBD1 (5 bases). CDR1 and CDR2 from the germline V gene are SGHNT and YENEEA. The CDR3 loop spans 15 amino acids. Between the trimmed V and J ends, which lost 1 base and 5 bases, there was a span of 14 bases. The CDR3 DNA reads as TGTGCCAGCAGCTTAGCGGGCAGGGAGGGTACTGAAGCTTTCTTT. Its protein is CASSLAGREGTEAFF.

In its sample, this clonotype was seen many times. The chain uses TRBV6-1 and TRBJ1-1; 7 bases are shared with TRBD1. This CDR3 comprises 13 residues. With 5 bases clipped from V and 4 bases from J, the junction kept 4 bases outside the gene matches. Germline assignment: CDR1 MNHNS and CDR2 SASEGT. The CDR3: CASSWAGGTEAFF. CDR3 DNA sequence: TGTGCCAGCAGTTGGGCAGGGGGCACTGAAGCTTTCTTT.

This clonotype was found many times. The chain carries TRBV11-2 and TRBJ2-2, with D hard to call. The V end lost 4 bases, the J end lost 9 bases, and 15 bases lay between the germline ends. The CDR3 contains 14 residues. CDR1 and CDR2 (germline): SGHAT, FQNNGV. In DNA form, the CDR3 reads TGTGCCAGCAGCTCCGTAGGCCTGGCGCGGGAGCTGTTTTTT. Its protein product is CASSSVGLARELFF.

This clonotype has only a few counts. The CDR3 spells CASSRQGQGNTIYF. The DNA of the CDR3 is TGTGCCAGCAGCCGACAGGGCCAGGGAAACACCATATATTTT. The chain couples TRBV12-3 or TRBV12-4 to TRBJ1-3; TRBD1 agrees at 7 bases. This CDR3 is 14 amino acids long. The ends lost 6 bases at V and 4 bases at J; junction bases unmatched: 6.

Concerning this clonotype: This may be a read error: a much more frequent sequence differs by one nucleotide. The V gene is TRBV28, the J gene TRBJ2-7; 8 bases fit TRBD1. CDR1 and CDR2 from the germline V gene are MDHEN and SYDVKM. This CDR3 contains 15 residues. CDR3 protein: CTSSEDRGISYEQYF. DNA for the CDR3: TGTACCAGCAGTGAAGACAGGGGAATAAGTTACGAGCAGTACTTC.